The clone carrying this T cell receptor beta chain was found a few times. The sample comes from a study of graft-versus-host responses after intestinal transplantation. Background on the study: Multivisceral, liver-intestinal, or isolated intestinal transplants were performed in recipients.

Irradiated stimulators labeled with violet dye, approximately 200,000 in number, were plated with approximately 200,000 CFSE-labeled responders. Responder cells that were proliferating and CFSE-low, both CD3+CD4+ and CD3+CD8+, were sorted after the reaction. Clones were sequenced by immunoSEQ multiplex PCR, and TCRdb holds only the in-frame ones, with some missing. This table has under 9,000 clones, 25% to 35% appearing once. The germline CDR1 and CDR2 sequences are SGHNT and YYREEE (reference sequence). The CDR3 spans 16 residues. The junction had 4 bases not matched to a gene; V was cut back by 1 base and J by 1 base.

This clonotype originated in a human patient who was an organ donor for intestinal transplantation. This material consisted of alloreactive CD8+ T cells from a mixed lymphocyte reaction culture, taken before transplantation. Subset reported: CFSE-low proliferating T cells sorted from roughly six-day pre-transplant mixed lymphocyte reaction (GvH or HvG direction). The chain recombines TRBV5-4 with TRBJ1-2; TRBD1 aligns across 10 bases. Here the CDR3 reads CASSLPGQGNNYGYTF. The CDR3 bases are TGTGCCAGCAGCTTGCCGGGACAGGGGAATAACTATGGCTACACCTTC.